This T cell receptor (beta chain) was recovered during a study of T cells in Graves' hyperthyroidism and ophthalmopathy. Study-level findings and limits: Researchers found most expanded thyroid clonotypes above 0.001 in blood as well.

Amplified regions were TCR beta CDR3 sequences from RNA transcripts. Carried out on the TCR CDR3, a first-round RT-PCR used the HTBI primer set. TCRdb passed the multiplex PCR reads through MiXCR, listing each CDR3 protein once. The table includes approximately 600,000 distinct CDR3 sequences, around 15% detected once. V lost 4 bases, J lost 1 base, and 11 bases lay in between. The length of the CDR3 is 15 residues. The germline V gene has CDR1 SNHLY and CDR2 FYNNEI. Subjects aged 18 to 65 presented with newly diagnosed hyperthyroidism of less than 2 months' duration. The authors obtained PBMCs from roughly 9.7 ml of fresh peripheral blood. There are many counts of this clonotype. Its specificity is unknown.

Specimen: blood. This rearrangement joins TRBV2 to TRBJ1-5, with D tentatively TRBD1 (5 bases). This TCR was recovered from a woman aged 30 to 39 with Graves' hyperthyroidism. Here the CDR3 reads CASSAEGLSNQPQHF. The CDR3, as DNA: TGTGCCAGCAGTGCCGAGGGGTTAAGCAATCAGCCCCAGCATTTT.